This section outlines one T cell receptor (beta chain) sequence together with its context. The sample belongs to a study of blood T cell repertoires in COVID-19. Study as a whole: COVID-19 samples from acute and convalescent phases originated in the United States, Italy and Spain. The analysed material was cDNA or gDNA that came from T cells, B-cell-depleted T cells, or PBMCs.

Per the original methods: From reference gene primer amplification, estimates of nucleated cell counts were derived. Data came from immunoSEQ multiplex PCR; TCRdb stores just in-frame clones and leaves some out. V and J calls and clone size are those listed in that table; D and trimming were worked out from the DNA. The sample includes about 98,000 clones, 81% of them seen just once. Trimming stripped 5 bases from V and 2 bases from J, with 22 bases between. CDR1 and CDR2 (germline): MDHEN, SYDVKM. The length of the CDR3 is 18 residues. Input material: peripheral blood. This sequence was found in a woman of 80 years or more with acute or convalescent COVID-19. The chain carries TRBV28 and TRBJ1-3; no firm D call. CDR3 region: CASSLRGSSRRAGNTIYF. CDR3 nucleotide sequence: TGTGCCAGCAGTCTCCGCGGGTCTTCCCGACGGGCTGGAAACACCATATATTTT.